The clone carrying this TCR beta chain came up a few times. As yet, its antigen is unknown. V was clipped by 2 bases and J by 1 base, with 12 bases between them. The germline V gene has CDR1 SGHAT and CDR2 FQNNGV. The length of the CDR3 is 15 residues. This record comes from a study of tumor-infiltrating lymphocytes in primary liver carcinoma. Study-wide results and caveats: Significantly larger top-250-clone fractions were found in tumors than in blood (p = 0.039). Representation across all five tumor regions was limited to only about 7.5-25% of top clones.

From 20-30 mg of unsorted bulk tissue, DNA and RNA were co-extracted together. A primer matching the constant region was used to make TCR beta cDNA from approximately 500 ng of total RNA. For TCR beta, libraries were produced by three nested multiplex PCR rounds using slightly modified ARM-PCR. A C-beta reverse primer and TRBV1-TRBV30 forward primers served in each of the first two PCR rounds, at 9 to 11 cycles apiece. TCRdb reprocessed the multiplex PCR reads with MiXCR, giving one entry per CDR3 protein. The table lists 55,000 to 65,000 distinct CDR3 sequences, 55% to 75% of them singletons, with around 50% in the top ten.

Source material: liver tumor tissue from sampling region 2. The subset was: tumor region T2, inferior pole. The rearrangement uses TRBV11-2 and TRBJ2-7; possibly TRBD1 for D (5 bases). The sequence was collected from a man aged 40-49 years with primary liver carcinoma and hepatitis B virus infection. This CDR3 reads CASSLSAGYSYEQYF. The CDR3, as DNA: TGTGCCAGCAGCTTATCGGCAGGGTATTCCTACGAGCAGTACTTC.